The 16 T cell receptor beta chains reported below all come from one sample, sequenced in a study of vaccination and CD4 T cells after COVID-19. The treatment denotes: roughly nine-day PBMC culture with coronavirus spike peptide pools or control peptides (ViraFEST assay). Researchers used the Oncomine TCR Beta short-read assay to sequence DNA from cultured CD4+ T cells. Each CDR3 protein gets one entry after TCRdb re-called the PCR reads with MiXCR. The table lists roughly 17,000 distinct CDR3 sequences, about 40% of them singletons. The antigens for these receptors are not known. This specimen was CD4+ T cells from blood, cultured in vitro, taken after SARS-CoV-2 vaccination. The receptors derive from a human donor who had recovered from COVID-19.

This clonotype was seen a few times. The chain recombines TRBV20-1 with TRBJ2-5, with 7 bases aligning to TRBD2. CDR1 is DFQATT and CDR2 is SNEGSKA in the germline V gene (reference sequence). The CDR3 loop spans 13 amino acids. The junction had 6 bases not matched to a gene; V was cut back by 6 bases and J by 2 bases. CDR3 nucleotide sequence: TGCAGTGCGGGGGGGGTTGTACAAGAGACCCAGTACTTC. Translating gives CSAGGVVQETQYF.

The chain carries TRBV27 and TRBJ2-1; weak D call: TRBD1 (6 bases). Trimming cost V 6 bases and J 8 bases, with 17 bases left between them. Germline CDR1 MNHEY, CDR2 SMNVEV (reference sequence). This CDR3 is 14 amino acids long. CDR3 region: CASSRGTTKDEQFF. The CDR3, as DNA: TGTGCCAGCAGCAGGGGAACCACCAAAGATGAGCAGTTCTTC.

The chain uses TRBV11-2 and TRBJ2-5; D gene ambiguous. The CDR3 runs to 15 residues. Germline loops: CDR1 SGHAT, CDR2 FQNNGV. Trimming took off 0 bases at V and 0 bases at J, with 8 bases between the two ends. CDR3 bases: TGTGCCAGCAGCTTAGATAACGGTAACCAAGAGACCCAGTACTTC. It specifies CASSLDNGNQETQYF. Based on the CDR3 plus reference TRBV11-2 and TRBJ2-5, the full variable domain is EAGVAQSPRYKIIEKRQSVAFWCNPISGHATLYWYQQILGQGPKLLIQFQNNGVVDDSQLPKDRFSAERLKGVDSTLKIQPAKLEDSAVYLCASSLDNGNQETQYFGPGTRLLVL.

This clonotype was seen only a few times. The chain recombines TRBV5-4 with TRBJ2-7; 7 bases are shared with TRBD2. Germline values: CDR1 SGHNT, CDR2 YYREEE (reference sequence). V was clipped by 4 bases and J by 3 bases; unmatched bases: 7. This CDR3 is built from 14 residues. CDR3 nucleotides: TGTGCCAGCAGCGTAAGCGGGACTATCTACGAGCAGTACTTC. Protein: CASSVSGTIYEQYF.

The chain couples TRBV24-1 to TRBJ2-2, with 10 bases identical to TRBD1. This CDR3 region has 17 residues. Germline-derived CDR1 and CDR2 are KGHDR and SFDVKD. The V and J ends lost 2 bases and 2 bases, in that order; junction bases with no gene match: 4. For the CDR3, the DNA is TGTGCCACCAGTGATTGGGGACAGGGGACCAACACCGGGGAGCTGTTTTTT. This encodes CATSDWGQGTNTGELFF.

V gene TRBV18 combines with J gene TRBJ2-5, with a possible D match to TRBD2 (6 bases). Per germline, CDR1 KGHSH and CDR2 LQKENI. V was shortened by 1 base and J by 4 bases, with 13 bases between the two germline ends. This CDR3 has 15 amino acids. The CDR3 bases are TGTGCCAGCTCACCACTTGGGACTTGGGGAGAGACCCAGTACTTC. Protein product: CASSPLGTWGETQYF.

This clonotype was counted a few times. V is TRBV27 and J is TRBJ2-3, with D possibly matching TRBD1 (6 bases). The V end lost 0 bases, the J end lost 2 bases, and 21 bases lay between the germline ends. Germline lookup yields CDR1 MNHEY and CDR2 SMNVEV (reference sequence). This CDR3 spans 19 amino acids. CDR3 region: CASSLSELRTAQNTDTQYF. The DNA for the CDR3 is TGTGCCAGCAGTTTATCCGAACTTCGGACAGCACAGAACACAGATACGCAGTATTTT.

J is TRBJ1-5 and V is TRBV28; 8 bases fit TRBD1. The germline V gene has CDR1 MDHEN and CDR2 SYDVKM. The CDR3 is 18 amino acids. The J segment lost 0 bases and the V segment lost 0 bases, leaving 7 bases of the junction unmatched. The CDR3 nucleotides are TGTGCCAGCAGTTTATGGCGGTCGGGACAGGTTAGCAATCAGCCCCAGCATTTT. This codes for CASSLWRSGQVSNQPQHF. The variable domain in full, completed from reference TRBV28 and TRBJ1-5, reads DVKVTQSSRYLVKRTGEKVFLECVQDMDHENMFWYRQDPGLGLRLIYFSYDVKMKEKGDIPEGYSVSREKKERFSLILESASTNQTSMYLCASSLWRSGQVSNQPQHFGDGTRLSIL.

The chain carries TRBV30 and TRBJ1-2; 10 bases map to TRBD1. The CDR3 covers 15 residues. With 0 bases clipped from V and 8 bases from J, the junction kept 9 bases outside the gene matches. Germline V gene data show CDR1 as GTSNPN and CDR2 as SVGIG (reference sequence). CDR3 amino acids: CAWSVHQDRGFGYTF. CDR3 sequence (DNA): TGTGCCTGGAGTGTACATCAGGACAGGGGGTTCGGCTACACCTTC.

This clonotype has a handful of counts. The rearrangement links TRBV6-5 to TRBJ1-6; D call uncertain. Per germline, CDR1 MNHEY and CDR2 SVGAGI. CDR3 length: 17 amino acids. The ends were cut back, 0 bases at V and 4 bases at J, with 13 bases in the middle. DNA of the CDR3: TGTGCCAGCAGTTACTCGACGATGCGGAGGTATAATTCACCCCTCCACTTT. Its protein is CASSYSTMRRYNSPLHF.

This clonotype was observed a few times. The rearrangement links TRBV2 to TRBJ1-3, with D unclear. CDR1 is SNHLY and CDR2 is FYNNEI in the germline V gene. The CDR3 runs 10 residues. CDR3 DNA: TGTGCGAGCCGGGGAAACACCATATATTTT. As protein: CASRGNTIYF.

This chain links TRBV5-6 with TRBJ1-2, with D tentatively TRBD1 (5 bases). Looked up from germline, CDR1 is SGHDT and CDR2 is YYEEEE. V was clipped by 4 bases and J by 3 bases, with 10 bases between them. CDR3 length equals 13 residues. CDR3 in amino acids: CASSLGRDYGYTF. The DNA for the CDR3 is TGTGCCAGCAGCCTTGGCAGGGACTATGGCTACACCTTC. The complete variable domain, with remaining parts taken from reference TRBV5-6 and TRBJ1-2, reads DAGVTQSPTHLIKTRGQQVTLRCSPKSGHDTVSWYQQALGQGPQFIFQYYEEEERQRGNFPDRFSGHQFPNYSSELNVNALLLGDSALYLCASSLGRDYGYTFGSGTRLTVV.

The chain couples TRBV28 to TRBJ1-6, with D hard to call. Trimming removed 3 bases at V and 13 bases at J, with 10 bases between. Germline lookup yields CDR1 MDHEN and CDR2 SYDVKM. CDR3 length equals 12 residues. The CDR3 bases are TGTGCCAGCAGTTTCCCGACCCGTCCCCTCCACTTT. Translation: CASSFPTRPLHF.

On this clonotype itself: The junction departs from germline at one end; a sequencing error may be responsible. The chain combines TRBV6-1 with TRBJ2-1; D gene ambiguous. Germline-derived CDR1 and CDR2 are MNHNS and SASEGT. CDR3 length: 13 residues. The chain's CDR3 is CAISALGDNEQFF. Written as DNA, the CDR3 is TGTGCCATCAGTGCGTTAGGAGACAATGAGCAGTTCTTC.

The rearrangement joins TRBV11-2 to TRBJ1-1; 8 nucleotides align to TRBD1. This CDR3 has 19 residues. CDR1 SGHAT and CDR2 FQNNGV come from the germline V gene. V was pared by 0 bases and J by 7 bases, with 19 bases of the junction left unmatched. The CDR3 loop reads CASSLEGARGRPRAIEAFF. CDR3 in DNA: TGTGCCAGCAGCTTAGAGGGGGCCAGGGGGCGGCCCCGGGCGATTGAAGCTTTCTTT.

A few counts support this clonotype. This chain links TRBV6-1 with TRBJ2-7; TRBD1 agrees at 7 bases. V shed 5 bases and J 6 bases; nucleotides not matched to a gene: 4. This CDR3 spans 12 amino acids. Germline assignment: CDR1 MNHNS and CDR2 SASEGT. This chain's CDR3 is CASSPNRGEQYF. The DNA of the CDR3 is TGTGCCAGCAGTCCCAACAGGGGCGAGCAGTACTTC.